Following are 12 T cell receptor beta chains from one sample sequenced in a study of OX40 agonist ivuxolimab in advanced cancers. Repertoires were generated with immunoSEQ multiplex PCR, while TCRdb's copy carries only in-frame clones and drops some. The sample yields more than 85,000 clones, about 90% seen once. The sample consisted of CD4+ or CD8+ T cells sorted from blood, taken in a trial of the OX40 agonist ivuxolimab. The origin of the receptors is an adult with an advanced solid tumor such as melanoma, head and neck, liver or kidney cancer.

The CDR3 DNA follows: TGTGCCAGCAGCTCGCCTAGTCGGCCCACCTACGAGCAGTACTTC. Its protein product is CASSSPSRPTYEQYF. The V and J genes are TRBV5-4 and TRBJ2-7, with D uncertain. This CDR3 has 15 residues. Trimming left V 3 bases short and J 2 bases short, with 15 bases between. Germline assignment: CDR1 SGHNT and CDR2 YYREEE (reference sequence).

This rearrangement joins TRBV28 to TRBJ2-3; TRBD1 is a possible D gene (6 bases). Trimming took off 6 bases at V and 2 bases at J, with 15 bases between the two ends. There are 15 residues in the CDR3. Germline lookup yields CDR1 MDHEN and CDR2 SYDVKM. CDR3 coding DNA: TGTGCCAGCAGCATCCGACAGGAGACCACAGATACGCAGTATTTT. It specifies CASSIRQETTDTQYF.

The V and J genes are TRBV10-3 and TRBJ2-3; D not resolved. V was cut by 0 bases and J by 1 base, with 8 bases left in between. Germline CDR1 is ENHRY and CDR2 is SYGVKD. The CDR3 totals 15 residues. In DNA form, the CDR3 reads TGTGCCATCAGTGAGTCCGGGCCCCGCACAGATACGCAGTATTTT. It encodes CAISESGPRTDTQYF.

This chain links TRBV7-9 with TRBJ2-3; 13 positions agree with TRBD2. Losses at the gene ends were 5 bases for V and 7 bases for J; bases not matched to a gene: 12. Per germline, CDR1 SEHNR and CDR2 FQNEAQ (reference sequence). The CDR3 covers 17 residues. For the CDR3, the DNA is TGTGCCAGCAGCCCCCGGACTAGCGGGAGCAAGGGATATACGCAGTATTTT. It codes for CASSPRTSGSKGYTQYF.

This clone appeared once. The chain links TRBV6-1 to TRBJ1-4; 7 bases are a match to TRBD1. Germline loops: CDR1 MNHNS, CDR2 SASEGT. The CDR3 covers 15 residues. With V trimmed by 4 bases and J by 7 bases, 9 bases remained unmatched. This chain's CDR3 is CASSVDRVETEKLFF. CDR3 in DNA: TGTGCCAGCAGTGTCGACAGGGTGGAAACTGAAAAACTGTTTTTT.

This chain links TRBV18 with TRBJ1-1, with TRBD1 as a possible D gene (5 bases). This CDR3 spans 14 amino acids. Trimming pared 3 bases from V and 1 base from J, leaving 9 bases between. Per the germline V gene, CDR1 is KGHSH and CDR2 is LQKENI. The CDR3 sequence: CASSPTGQNTEAFF. The CDR3 DNA follows: TGTGCCAGCTCACCTACAGGACAGAACACTGAAGCTTTCTTT.

The chain uses TRBV9 and TRBJ1-1, with 8 bases fitting TRBD1. This CDR3 spans 13 amino acids. V was pared by 4 bases and J by 3 bases, with 2 bases of the junction left unmatched. Looked up from germline, CDR1 is SGDLS and CDR2 is YYNGEE. The CDR3 sequence is CASSRQGYTEAFF. The CDR3 DNA is TGTGCCAGCAGCAGACAGGGGTACACTGAAGCTTTCTTT.

This chain connects TRBV19 to TRBJ1-1; possibly TRBD1 for D (5 bases). The germline V and J ends were trimmed by 4 bases and 4 bases, with 10 bases remaining between them. Germline V gives CDR1 LNHDA, CDR2 SQIVND (reference sequence). The length of the CDR3 is 13 residues. CDR3 sequence: CASSRGMVTEAFF. The CDR3, as DNA: TGTGCCAGTAGTAGGGGGATGGTCACTGAAGCTTTCTTT.

This clone showed up just once. V and J are TRBV7-2 and TRBJ1-1; D is possibly TRBD1 (5 bases). Germline assignment: CDR1 SGHTA and CDR2 FQGNSA. CDR3 length: 16 amino acids. V was clipped by 5 bases and J by 2 bases, with 18 bases between them. The CDR3 nucleotides read TGTGCCAGCAGCCGAGCCTTGGGGGGGGGAAACACTGAAGCTTTCTTT. As protein: CASSRALGGGNTEAFF.

The CDR3 sequence is CASSLQWKGNTEAFF. CDR3 DNA: TGTGCCAGCAGTCTCCAATGGAAGGGGAACACTGAAGCTTTCTTT. The genes are TRBV28 and TRBJ1-1; D unresolved. Trimming took off 5 bases at V and 1 base at J, with 14 bases between the two ends. The CDR3 has 15 residues. The germline V gene encodes CDR1 MDHEN and CDR2 SYDVKM. The entire variable domain, with the rest obtained from reference TRBV28 and TRBJ1-1, is as follows: DVKVTQSSRYLVKRTGEKVFLECVQDMDHENMFWYRQDPGLGLRLIYFSYDVKMKEKGDIPEGYSVSREKKERFSLILESASTNQTSMYLCASSLQWKGNTEAFFGQGTRLTVV.

The V and J genes are TRBV7-2 and TRBJ2-2; 11 nucleotides agree with TRBD2. V dropped 1 base and J dropped 4; count of bases not matched to a gene: 5. Germline V gives CDR1 SGHTA, CDR2 FQGNSA. The CDR3 is 17 amino acids. The CDR3 bases are TGTGCCAGCAGCTTAGTTCCGGGACTAGCGGCCACCGGGGAGCTGTTTTTT. This translates into CASSLVPGLAATGELFF.

J is TRBJ2-3 and V is TRBV29-1; D is unclear. Trimming left V 3 bases short and J 1 base short, with 5 bases between. The V gene's germline CDR1 is SQVTM and CDR2 ANQGSEA. The CDR3 extends over 12 amino acids. CDR3 in DNA: TGCAGCGTTGATCCGGGCACAGATACGCAGTATTTT. Its translation: CSVDPGTDTQYF.